This T cell receptor (beta chain) was captured by sequencing in a study of cytomegalovirus exposure and HLA in healthy donors. Germline CDR1 and CDR2: GTSNPN and SVGIG (reference sequence). The CDR3 extends over 15 amino acids. Trimming took off 3 bases at V and 4 bases at J, with 18 bases between the two ends. Study-wide findings and caveats: Most observed TCR sequences were rare, whereas some public TCRs were detected in many donors. Productive rates of about 90% or about 30% were seen for most TCR beta V segments in an earlier analysis. V- and J-gene trimming in TCR beta was tied to a missense DCLRE1C variant by an analysis performed later.

A word on this clone: Antigen unknown.

The PCR was carried out with 60 Vbeta primers and 13 Jbeta primers. Assay used: immunoSEQ multiplex PCR; TCRdb lists only in-frame clones, some missing. The data show around 64,000 clones, 55% to 80% seen once. The chain has TRBV30 and TRBJ1-2; D may be TRBD1 (6 bases). The sequence derives from a woman aged 50 to 60 in good health and CMV-seronegative. Sequencing was done on a sample of PBMCs. CDR3: CAWRARGGEPYGYTF. The CDR3, as DNA: TGTGCCTGGAGAGCTAGAGGGGGGGAGCCCTATGGCTACACCTTC.